This is a list of T cell receptor beta chains from one sample in a study of blood T cell repertoires in COVID-19. TCRdb's table, derived via immunoSEQ multiplex PCR, lists solely in-frame clones and lacks some. The top ten clones hold approximately 23% of a sample with 40,000 or so clones, 60% to 85% of them seen once. The sequenced sample was peripheral blood. The receptors were gathered from a man between 65 and 85 years old with acute or convalescent COVID-19. CDR3s include the opening cysteine and the closing phenylalanine or tryptophan. The D gene is left open where the match is weak. Rows may omit the clone size; those that give it use once, few, many or a size class.

CDR3 protein,CDR3 DNA,D gene,J gene,clone size,CDR3 length,V gene
CASSAASGSPTDTQYF,TGCGCCAGCAGCGCTGCTAGCGGGAGCCCCACAGATACGCAGTATTTT,TRBD2,TRBJ2-3,NA,16,TRBV5-1
CATSRDTTGGNTEAFF,TGTGCCACCAGCAGAGATACGACAGGGGGGAACACTGAAGCTTTCTTT,TRBD1,TRBJ1-1,NA,16,TRBV15
CASSLVDEQYF,TGTGCCAGCAGCTTAGTCGACGAGCAGTACTTC,NA,TRBJ2-7,NA,11,TRBV7-2
CSAGDRDGYTF,TGCAGTGCTGGGGACAGGGATGGCTACACCTTC,TRBD1,TRBJ1-2,NA,11,TRBV20-1
CASSSGQRETQYF,TGTGCCAGCAGCTCGGGACAGCGGGAGACCCAGTACTTC,TRBD1,TRBJ2-5,NA,13,TRBV11-3
CASSPPGTSGSNEQFF,TGTGCCAGCAGCCCACCTGGGACTAGCGGGAGCAATGAGCAGTTCTTC,TRBD2,TRBJ2-1,NA,16,TRBV14
CASSTLAETYEQYF,TGTGCCAGCAGCACCTTAGCGGAAACCTACGAGCAGTACTTC,NA,TRBJ2-7,few,14,TRBV5-5
CASSEGRNQPQHF,TGCGCCAGCAGTGAGGGCCGCAATCAGCCCCAGCATTTT,NA,TRBJ1-5,NA,13,TRBV10-1
CASSRRTDTQYF,TGTGCCAGTAGTAGGCGCACAGATACGCAGTATTTT,NA,TRBJ2-3,NA,12,TRBV19
CASSRTGVSTDTQYF,TGTGCCAGCAGCAGGACAGGGGTTAGCACAGATACGCAGTATTTT,TRBD1,TRBJ2-3,NA,15,TRBV7-2
CATSIGANYGYTF,TGTGCCACCTCAATAGGGGCCAACTATGGCTACACCTTC,NA,TRBJ1-2,few,13,TRBV24-1
CSASLGTSGSVGRDNEQFF,TGCAGTGCTAGTTTAGGGACTAGCGGGAGTGTCGGGCGTGACAATGAGCAGTTCTTC,TRBD2,TRBJ2-1,NA,19,TRBV20-1
CASSLGLVAGELFF,TGTGCCAGCAGCCTCGGACTAGTTGCCGGGGAGCTGTTTTTT,TRBD2,TRBJ2-2,NA,14,TRBV7-3
CASSQGQGAYNSPLHF,TGCGCCAGCAGCCAAGGACAGGGGGCCTATAATTCACCCCTCCACTTT,TRBD1,TRBJ1-6,NA,16,TRBV4-3
CASGGQGLGGSYNEQFF,TGTGCCTCAGGGGGACAGGGGTTAGGAGGGTCCTACAATGAGCAGTTCTTC,TRBD1,TRBJ2-1,NA,17,TRBV7-9
CASSLTSGTTYEQYF,TGTGCCAGCAGTCTAACTAGCGGGACCACCTACGAGCAGTACTTC,TRBD2,TRBJ2-7,few,15,TRBV27
CATSGAYTNTGELFF,TGTGCCACCAGCGGGGCATACACGAACACCGGGGAGCTGTTTTTT,NA,TRBJ2-2,NA,15,TRBV15
CASSFGSEQYF,TGTGCCAGCAGTTTTGGGAGCGAGCAGTACTTC,NA,TRBJ2-7,large,11,TRBV27
CASNLQGYEQYF,TGTGCCAGCAATTTGCAGGGGTACGAGCAGTACTTC,NA,TRBJ2-7,NA,12,TRBV2
CASSPTGSNEKLFF,TGTGCCAGCAGCCCGACAGGGTCTAATGAAAAACTGTTTTTT,TRBD1,TRBJ1-4,NA,14,TRBV2
CASSLKAGDEQFF,TGTGCCAGCAGCTTAAAGGCGGGAGATGAGCAGTTCTTC,TRBD2,TRBJ2-1,NA,13,TRBV5-5
CASSHRLGNEAFF,TGTGCCAGCAGCCATAGGCTCGGGAATGAAGCTTTCTTT,NA,TRBJ1-1,NA,13,TRBV3-1/TRBV3-2
CASSLQGGQVF,TGTGCCAGCAGCTTACAGGGTGGACAAGTTTTT,NA,TRBJ1-4,NA,11,TRBV5-6
CASSQEVGFSDEQYF,TGCGCCAGCAGCCAAGAAGTCGGATTCAGCGACGAGCAGTACTTC,NA,TRBJ2-7,few,15,TRBV4-1